This T cell receptor (beta chain) was captured in a study of human CD8 memory T cell subsets. Study outcomes and limitations: Diversity in stem-like memory and precursor exhausted T cells was similarly high, unlike effector memory cells. Minimal repertoire overlap was seen between stem-like memory T cells and precursor exhausted T cells. Estimates computed with Chao1 suggested greater diversity in stem-like memory T cells than in precursor exhausted T cells.

Points on this clonotype: Antigen: not known.

Sequencing libraries of TCR beta were made by UMI-labeled 5' RACE. TCRdb processed the 5' RACE reads again and assigns one entry to each CDR3 protein, with no DNA. This sample's table reports several thousand distinct CDR3 sequences. Germline-derived CDR1 and CDR2 are SGHDT and YYEEEE. The CDR3 is 14 residues long. Sequencing was carried out using CD8+ T cells from PBMCs. This clonotype originated in a human donor in good health. V usage is TRBV5-6 and J usage is TRBJ2-7. CDR3 sequence: CASSQRLVNYEQYF. Complete variable domain (other parts from reference TRBV5-6 and TRBJ2-7): DAGVTQSPTHLIKTRGQQVTLRCSPKSGHDTVSWYQQALGQGPQFIFQYYEEEERQRGNFPDRFSGHQFPNYSSELNVNALLLGDSALYLCASSQRLVNYEQYFGPGTRLTVT.